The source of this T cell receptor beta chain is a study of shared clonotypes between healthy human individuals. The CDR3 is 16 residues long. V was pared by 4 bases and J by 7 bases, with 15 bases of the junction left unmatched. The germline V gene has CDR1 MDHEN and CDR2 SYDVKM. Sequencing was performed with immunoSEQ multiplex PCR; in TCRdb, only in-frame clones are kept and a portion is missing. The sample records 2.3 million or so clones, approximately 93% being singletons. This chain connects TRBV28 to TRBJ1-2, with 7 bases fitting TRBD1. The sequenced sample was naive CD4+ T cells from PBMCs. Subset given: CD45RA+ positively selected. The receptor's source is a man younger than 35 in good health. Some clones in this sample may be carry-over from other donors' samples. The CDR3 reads CASSSLTSTGVAGYTF. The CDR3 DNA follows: TGTGCCAGCAGTTCCCTTACCTCTACAGGGGTAGCTGGCTACACCTTC.